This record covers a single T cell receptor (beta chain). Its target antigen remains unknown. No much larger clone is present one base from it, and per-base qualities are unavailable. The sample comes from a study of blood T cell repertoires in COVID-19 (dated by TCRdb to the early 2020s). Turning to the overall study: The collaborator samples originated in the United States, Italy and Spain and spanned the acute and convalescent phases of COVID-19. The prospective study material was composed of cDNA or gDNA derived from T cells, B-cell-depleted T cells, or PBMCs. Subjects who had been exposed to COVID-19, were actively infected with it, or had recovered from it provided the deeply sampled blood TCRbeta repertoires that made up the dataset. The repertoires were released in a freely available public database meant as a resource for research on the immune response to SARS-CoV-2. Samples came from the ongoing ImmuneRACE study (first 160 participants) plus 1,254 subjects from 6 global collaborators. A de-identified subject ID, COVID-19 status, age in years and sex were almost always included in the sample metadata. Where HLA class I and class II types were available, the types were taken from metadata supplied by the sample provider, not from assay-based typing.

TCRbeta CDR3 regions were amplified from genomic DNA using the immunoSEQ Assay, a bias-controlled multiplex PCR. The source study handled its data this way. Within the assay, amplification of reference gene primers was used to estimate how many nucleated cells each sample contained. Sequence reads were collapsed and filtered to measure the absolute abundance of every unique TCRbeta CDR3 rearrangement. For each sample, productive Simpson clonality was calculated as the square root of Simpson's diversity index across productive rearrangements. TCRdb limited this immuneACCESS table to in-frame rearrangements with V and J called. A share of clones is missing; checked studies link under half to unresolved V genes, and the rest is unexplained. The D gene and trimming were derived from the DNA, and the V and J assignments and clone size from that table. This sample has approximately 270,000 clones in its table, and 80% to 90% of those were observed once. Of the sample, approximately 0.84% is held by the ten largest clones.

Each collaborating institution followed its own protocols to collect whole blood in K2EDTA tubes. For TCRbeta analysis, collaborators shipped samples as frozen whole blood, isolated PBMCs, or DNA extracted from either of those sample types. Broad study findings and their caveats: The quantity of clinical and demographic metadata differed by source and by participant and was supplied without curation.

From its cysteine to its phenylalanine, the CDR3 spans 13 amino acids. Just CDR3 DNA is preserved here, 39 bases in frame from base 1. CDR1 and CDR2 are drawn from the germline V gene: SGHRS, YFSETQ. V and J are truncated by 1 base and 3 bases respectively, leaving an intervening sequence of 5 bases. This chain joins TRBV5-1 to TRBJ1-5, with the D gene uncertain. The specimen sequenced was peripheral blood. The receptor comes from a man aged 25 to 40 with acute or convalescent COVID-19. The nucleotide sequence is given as TGCGCCAGCAGCTTGTCCTTCAATCAGCCCCAGCATTTT. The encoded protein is CASSLSFNQPQHF.